This TCR beta chain was identified during a study of CD8 T cells in Susac syndrome. CDR3 length: 14 amino acids. Reverse transcription of roughly 0.45 to 1 ug RNA was carried out with random hexamers. MiXCR was run by TCRdb on the immunoSEQ multiplex PCR reads, yielding one entry per CDR3 protein. The sample carries tens of thousands of distinct CDR3 sequences, roughly 93% recorded once. The receptor was isolated from a human donor with Susac syndrome. The gene calls are TRBV12-2 and TRBJ2-7; the table names TRBD2, a call not compared with the DNA. TRBV12-2 is described as a pseudogene. Sample: CD4+ T cells from PBMCs. The CDR3 bases are TGTGCAAGTCGCTTAGTGAGGCAGAGGGCCGAGCAGTACTTC. This translates into CASRLVRQRAEQYF.